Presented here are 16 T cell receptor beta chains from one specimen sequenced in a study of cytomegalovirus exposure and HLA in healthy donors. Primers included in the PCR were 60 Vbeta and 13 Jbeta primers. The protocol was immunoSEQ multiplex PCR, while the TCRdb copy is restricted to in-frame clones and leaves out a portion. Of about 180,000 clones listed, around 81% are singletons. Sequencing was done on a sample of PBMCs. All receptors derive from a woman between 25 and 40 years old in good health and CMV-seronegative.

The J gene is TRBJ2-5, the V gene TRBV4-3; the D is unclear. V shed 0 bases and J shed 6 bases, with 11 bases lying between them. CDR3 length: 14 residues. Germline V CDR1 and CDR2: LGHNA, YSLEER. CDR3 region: CASSQDGQAQTQYF. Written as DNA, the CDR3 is TGCGCCAGCAGCCAAGATGGTCAGGCCCAGACCCAGTACTTC.

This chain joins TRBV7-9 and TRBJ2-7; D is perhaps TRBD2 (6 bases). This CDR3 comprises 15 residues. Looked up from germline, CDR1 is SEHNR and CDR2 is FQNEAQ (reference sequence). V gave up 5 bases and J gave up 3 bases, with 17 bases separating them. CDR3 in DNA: TGTGCCAGCAGCGGGGCTACCGGGAGAGTCTACGAGCAGTACTTC. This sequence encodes CASSGATGRVYEQYF.

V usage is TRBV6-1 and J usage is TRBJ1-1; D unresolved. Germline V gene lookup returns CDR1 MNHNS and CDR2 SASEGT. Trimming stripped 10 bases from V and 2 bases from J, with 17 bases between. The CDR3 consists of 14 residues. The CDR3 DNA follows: TGTGCCATCCAGGACCGGGGTTTCAACACTGAAGCTTTCTTT. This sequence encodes CAIQDRGFNTEAFF.

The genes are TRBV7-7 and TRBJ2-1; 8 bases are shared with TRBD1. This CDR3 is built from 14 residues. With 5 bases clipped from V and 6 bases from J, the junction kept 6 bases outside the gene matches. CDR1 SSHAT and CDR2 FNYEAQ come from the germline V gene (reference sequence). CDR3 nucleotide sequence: TGTGCCAGCAGCCCACGGACAGGGAGCAATGAGCAGTTCTTC. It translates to CASSPRTGSNEQFF.

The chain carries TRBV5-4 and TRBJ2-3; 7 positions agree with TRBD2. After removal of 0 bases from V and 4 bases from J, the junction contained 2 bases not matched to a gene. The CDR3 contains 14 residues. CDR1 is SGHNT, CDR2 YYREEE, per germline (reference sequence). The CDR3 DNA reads TGTGCCAGCAGCTTGGCTAGCGGCTCAGATACGCAGTATTTT. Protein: CASSLASGSDTQYF.

CDR3 amino acids: CASSQGASAYAPLHF. CDR3 sequence (DNA): TGCGCCAGCAGCCAAGGAGCGTCAGCCTACGCCCCCCTCCACTTT. The rearrangement uses TRBV4-3 and TRBJ1-6; D gene uncertain. The CDR3 sequence is 15 residues long. Germline V lookup: CDR1 LGHNA, CDR2 YSLEER. Trimming took 1 base from V and 13 from J, leaving 17 bases between them.

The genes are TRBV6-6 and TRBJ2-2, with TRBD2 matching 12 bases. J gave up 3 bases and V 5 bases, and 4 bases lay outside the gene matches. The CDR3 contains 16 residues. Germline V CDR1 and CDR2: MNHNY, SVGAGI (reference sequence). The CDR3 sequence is CASSKPSGRDTGELFF. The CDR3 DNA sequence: TGTGCCAGCAGTAAACCTAGCGGGAGGGACACCGGGGAGCTGTTTTTT.

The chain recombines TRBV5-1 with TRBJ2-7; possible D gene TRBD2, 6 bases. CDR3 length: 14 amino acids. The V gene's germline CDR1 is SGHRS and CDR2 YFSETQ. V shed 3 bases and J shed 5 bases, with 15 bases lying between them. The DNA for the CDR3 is TGCGCCAGCAGCTATGGAGTAGCGGTCGACGAGCAGTACTTC. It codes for CASSYGVAVDEQYF.

The DNA of the CDR3 is TGTGCCAGCAGTTTATCCGGGACTAGCGGGGGAAATGAGCAGTTCTTC. Its translation: CASSLSGTSGGNEQFF. This chain connects TRBV27 to TRBJ2-1; 14 nucleotides match TRBD2. CDR3 length equals 16 residues. Germline V lookup: CDR1 MNHEY, CDR2 SMNVEV (reference sequence). Trimming at V came to 0 bases and at J to 7 bases, leaving 2 bases not matched to a gene.

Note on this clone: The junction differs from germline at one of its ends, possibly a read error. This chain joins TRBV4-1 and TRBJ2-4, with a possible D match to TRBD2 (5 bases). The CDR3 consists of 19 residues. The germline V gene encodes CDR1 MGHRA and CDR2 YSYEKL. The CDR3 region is CASSQDHPGLLAPKNSQYF. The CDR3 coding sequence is TGCGCCAGCAGCCAAGACCACCCCGGACTCTTAGCTCCCAAAAACAGTCAGTACTTC.

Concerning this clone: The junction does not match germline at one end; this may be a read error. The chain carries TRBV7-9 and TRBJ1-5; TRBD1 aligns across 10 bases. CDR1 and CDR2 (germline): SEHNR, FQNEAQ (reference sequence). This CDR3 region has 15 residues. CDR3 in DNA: TGTTCCAGCAGCCCGACAGGGGGCGAGACTCAGCCCCAGCATTTT. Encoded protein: CSSSPTGGETQPQHF.

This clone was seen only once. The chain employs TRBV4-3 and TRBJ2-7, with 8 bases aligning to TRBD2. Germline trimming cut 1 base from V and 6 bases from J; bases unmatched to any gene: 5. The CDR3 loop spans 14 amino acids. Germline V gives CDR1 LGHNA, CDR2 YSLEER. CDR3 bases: TGCGCCAGCAGCCAAGGGACTAGCTCAACCGAGCAGTACTTC. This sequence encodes CASSQGTSSTEQYF.

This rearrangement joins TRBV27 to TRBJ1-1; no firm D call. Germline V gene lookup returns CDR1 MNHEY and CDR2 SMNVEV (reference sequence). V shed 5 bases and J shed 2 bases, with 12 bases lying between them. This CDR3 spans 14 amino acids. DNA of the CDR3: TGTGCCAGCAGTCCCAACAGAGTAAACACTGAAGCTTTCTTT. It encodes CASSPNRVNTEAFF.

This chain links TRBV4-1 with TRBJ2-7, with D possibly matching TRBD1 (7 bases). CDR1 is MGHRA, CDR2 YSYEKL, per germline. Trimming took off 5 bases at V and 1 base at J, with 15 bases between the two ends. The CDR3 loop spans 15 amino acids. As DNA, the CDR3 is TGCGCCAGCAGCTACCAGGGGGGTCCGTCCTACGAGCAGTACTTC. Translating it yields CASSYQGGPSYEQYF.

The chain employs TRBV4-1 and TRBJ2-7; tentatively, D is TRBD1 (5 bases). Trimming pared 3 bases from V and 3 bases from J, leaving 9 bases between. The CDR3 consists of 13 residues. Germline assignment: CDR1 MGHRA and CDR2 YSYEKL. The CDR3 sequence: CASSHYQGYEQYF. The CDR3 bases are TGCGCCAGCAGCCACTACCAGGGCTACGAGCAGTACTTC.

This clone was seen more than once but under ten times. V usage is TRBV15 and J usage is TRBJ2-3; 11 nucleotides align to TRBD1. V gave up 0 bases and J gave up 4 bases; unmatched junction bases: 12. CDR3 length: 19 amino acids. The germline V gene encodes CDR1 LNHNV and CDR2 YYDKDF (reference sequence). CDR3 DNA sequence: TGTGCCACCAGCAGAGATCCAACCTGGGACAGGGGGTTTGCAGATACGCAGTATTTT. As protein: CATSRDPTWDRGFADTQYF.